This entry features one T cell receptor (beta chain) sequence. The antigen remains undetermined. Data came from immunoSEQ multiplex PCR; TCRdb stores just in-frame clones and leaves some out. The top ten clones hold approximately 53% of a sample with some 29,000 clones, around three quarters of them seen once. In germline, CDR1 is LNHDA, CDR2 SQIVND (reference sequence). The V and J ends lost 5 bases and 4 bases respectively, with 14 bases between them. This CDR3 spans 14 amino acids. This record belongs to a study of cytotoxic CD8 clonotypes in ibrutinib-treated CLL. Overall study findings and caveats: Private clonotypes, not public ones, expanded at ibrutinib response. Increased clonality at ibrutinib response gave way to a return toward baseline at progression.

The sequence was collected from a human donor with chronic lymphocytic leukemia. The chain links TRBV19 to TRBJ1-2; TRBD1 is a possible D gene (6 bases). The input for sequencing was PBMCs, taken after 24 months of ibrutinib treatment. The CDR3 coding sequence is TGTGCCAGTAGTTCTCTGACAGGTCCCTATGGCTACACCTTC. Protein sequence: CASSSLTGPYGYTF. Variable domain in full (rest from reference TRBV19 and TRBJ1-2): DGGITQSPKYLFRKEGQNVTLSCEQNLNHDAMYWYRQDPGQGLRLIYYSQIVNDFQKGDIAEGYSVSREKKESFPLTVTSAQKNPTAFYLCASSSLTGPYGYTFGSGTRLTVV.